This entry is about one T cell receptor beta chain. This sample was taken from a study of PD-1 blockade in classical Hodgkin lymphoma. Time point reported: cycle 4 day 1 (C4D1), after less than 7 weeks of nivolumab. No patient escaped relapse after autologous stem cell transplantation, and brentuximab vedotin exposure varied. Germline V gene lookup returns CDR1 SGHRS and CDR2 YFSETQ. The CDR3 totals 14 residues. V dropped 2 bases and J dropped 3 bases, with 11 bases sitting between them. Using immunoSEQ multiplex PCR, the repertoire was profiled, and TCRdb retains in-frame clones only, with some absent. This repertoire shows approximately 61,000 clones, roughly 85% found once; its top ten account for roughly 8.8%.

The specimen comprised peripheral blood mononuclear cells (PBMCs), sampled before the fourth cycle of nivolumab. The chain combines TRBV5-1 with TRBJ2-5; D is undetermined. The TCR originated in a human donor with classical Hodgkin lymphoma. CDR3 region: CASSFTPGKETQYF. The CDR3 region has the DNA TGCGCCAGCAGCTTCACACCGGGTAAAGAGACCCAGTACTTC.